This passage covers 2 T cell receptor beta chains from one sample sequenced in a study of blood T cell repertoires in COVID-19. The table came from immunoSEQ multiplex PCR; TCRdb's copy has only in-frame clones and leaves some out. This table holds about 280,000 clones, around 83% found once. Material for sequencing was PBMCs or T cells enriched from blood (not recorded which). The receptor source for this set is a man in his forties or fifties who had been exposed to COVID-19.

The V call is TRBV11-2, the J call TRBJ1-4; weak D call: TRBD1 (5 bases). Germline CDR1 and CDR2: SGHAT and FQNNGV. The CDR3 is made up of 15 amino acids. V was cut by 1 base and J by 12 bases, with 18 bases left in between. Here the CDR3 DNA reads TGTGCCAGCAGCTTAGTCGGGGGAGTGGTTGCGGAACTGTTTTTT. Amino acid sequence: CASSLVGGVVAELFF.

This clone has just one count. The J gene is TRBJ2-1, the V gene TRBV5-8, with 12 bases aligning to TRBD1. Per the germline V gene, CDR1 is SGHTS and CDR2 is YDEGEE. With 4 bases clipped from V and 7 bases from J, the junction kept 9 bases outside the gene matches. CDR3 length: 16 residues. The CDR3 sequence is CASSVPAGQGANEQFF. The CDR3 bases are TGTGCCAGCAGCGTCCCGGCGGGACAGGGGGCTAATGAGCAGTTCTTC.